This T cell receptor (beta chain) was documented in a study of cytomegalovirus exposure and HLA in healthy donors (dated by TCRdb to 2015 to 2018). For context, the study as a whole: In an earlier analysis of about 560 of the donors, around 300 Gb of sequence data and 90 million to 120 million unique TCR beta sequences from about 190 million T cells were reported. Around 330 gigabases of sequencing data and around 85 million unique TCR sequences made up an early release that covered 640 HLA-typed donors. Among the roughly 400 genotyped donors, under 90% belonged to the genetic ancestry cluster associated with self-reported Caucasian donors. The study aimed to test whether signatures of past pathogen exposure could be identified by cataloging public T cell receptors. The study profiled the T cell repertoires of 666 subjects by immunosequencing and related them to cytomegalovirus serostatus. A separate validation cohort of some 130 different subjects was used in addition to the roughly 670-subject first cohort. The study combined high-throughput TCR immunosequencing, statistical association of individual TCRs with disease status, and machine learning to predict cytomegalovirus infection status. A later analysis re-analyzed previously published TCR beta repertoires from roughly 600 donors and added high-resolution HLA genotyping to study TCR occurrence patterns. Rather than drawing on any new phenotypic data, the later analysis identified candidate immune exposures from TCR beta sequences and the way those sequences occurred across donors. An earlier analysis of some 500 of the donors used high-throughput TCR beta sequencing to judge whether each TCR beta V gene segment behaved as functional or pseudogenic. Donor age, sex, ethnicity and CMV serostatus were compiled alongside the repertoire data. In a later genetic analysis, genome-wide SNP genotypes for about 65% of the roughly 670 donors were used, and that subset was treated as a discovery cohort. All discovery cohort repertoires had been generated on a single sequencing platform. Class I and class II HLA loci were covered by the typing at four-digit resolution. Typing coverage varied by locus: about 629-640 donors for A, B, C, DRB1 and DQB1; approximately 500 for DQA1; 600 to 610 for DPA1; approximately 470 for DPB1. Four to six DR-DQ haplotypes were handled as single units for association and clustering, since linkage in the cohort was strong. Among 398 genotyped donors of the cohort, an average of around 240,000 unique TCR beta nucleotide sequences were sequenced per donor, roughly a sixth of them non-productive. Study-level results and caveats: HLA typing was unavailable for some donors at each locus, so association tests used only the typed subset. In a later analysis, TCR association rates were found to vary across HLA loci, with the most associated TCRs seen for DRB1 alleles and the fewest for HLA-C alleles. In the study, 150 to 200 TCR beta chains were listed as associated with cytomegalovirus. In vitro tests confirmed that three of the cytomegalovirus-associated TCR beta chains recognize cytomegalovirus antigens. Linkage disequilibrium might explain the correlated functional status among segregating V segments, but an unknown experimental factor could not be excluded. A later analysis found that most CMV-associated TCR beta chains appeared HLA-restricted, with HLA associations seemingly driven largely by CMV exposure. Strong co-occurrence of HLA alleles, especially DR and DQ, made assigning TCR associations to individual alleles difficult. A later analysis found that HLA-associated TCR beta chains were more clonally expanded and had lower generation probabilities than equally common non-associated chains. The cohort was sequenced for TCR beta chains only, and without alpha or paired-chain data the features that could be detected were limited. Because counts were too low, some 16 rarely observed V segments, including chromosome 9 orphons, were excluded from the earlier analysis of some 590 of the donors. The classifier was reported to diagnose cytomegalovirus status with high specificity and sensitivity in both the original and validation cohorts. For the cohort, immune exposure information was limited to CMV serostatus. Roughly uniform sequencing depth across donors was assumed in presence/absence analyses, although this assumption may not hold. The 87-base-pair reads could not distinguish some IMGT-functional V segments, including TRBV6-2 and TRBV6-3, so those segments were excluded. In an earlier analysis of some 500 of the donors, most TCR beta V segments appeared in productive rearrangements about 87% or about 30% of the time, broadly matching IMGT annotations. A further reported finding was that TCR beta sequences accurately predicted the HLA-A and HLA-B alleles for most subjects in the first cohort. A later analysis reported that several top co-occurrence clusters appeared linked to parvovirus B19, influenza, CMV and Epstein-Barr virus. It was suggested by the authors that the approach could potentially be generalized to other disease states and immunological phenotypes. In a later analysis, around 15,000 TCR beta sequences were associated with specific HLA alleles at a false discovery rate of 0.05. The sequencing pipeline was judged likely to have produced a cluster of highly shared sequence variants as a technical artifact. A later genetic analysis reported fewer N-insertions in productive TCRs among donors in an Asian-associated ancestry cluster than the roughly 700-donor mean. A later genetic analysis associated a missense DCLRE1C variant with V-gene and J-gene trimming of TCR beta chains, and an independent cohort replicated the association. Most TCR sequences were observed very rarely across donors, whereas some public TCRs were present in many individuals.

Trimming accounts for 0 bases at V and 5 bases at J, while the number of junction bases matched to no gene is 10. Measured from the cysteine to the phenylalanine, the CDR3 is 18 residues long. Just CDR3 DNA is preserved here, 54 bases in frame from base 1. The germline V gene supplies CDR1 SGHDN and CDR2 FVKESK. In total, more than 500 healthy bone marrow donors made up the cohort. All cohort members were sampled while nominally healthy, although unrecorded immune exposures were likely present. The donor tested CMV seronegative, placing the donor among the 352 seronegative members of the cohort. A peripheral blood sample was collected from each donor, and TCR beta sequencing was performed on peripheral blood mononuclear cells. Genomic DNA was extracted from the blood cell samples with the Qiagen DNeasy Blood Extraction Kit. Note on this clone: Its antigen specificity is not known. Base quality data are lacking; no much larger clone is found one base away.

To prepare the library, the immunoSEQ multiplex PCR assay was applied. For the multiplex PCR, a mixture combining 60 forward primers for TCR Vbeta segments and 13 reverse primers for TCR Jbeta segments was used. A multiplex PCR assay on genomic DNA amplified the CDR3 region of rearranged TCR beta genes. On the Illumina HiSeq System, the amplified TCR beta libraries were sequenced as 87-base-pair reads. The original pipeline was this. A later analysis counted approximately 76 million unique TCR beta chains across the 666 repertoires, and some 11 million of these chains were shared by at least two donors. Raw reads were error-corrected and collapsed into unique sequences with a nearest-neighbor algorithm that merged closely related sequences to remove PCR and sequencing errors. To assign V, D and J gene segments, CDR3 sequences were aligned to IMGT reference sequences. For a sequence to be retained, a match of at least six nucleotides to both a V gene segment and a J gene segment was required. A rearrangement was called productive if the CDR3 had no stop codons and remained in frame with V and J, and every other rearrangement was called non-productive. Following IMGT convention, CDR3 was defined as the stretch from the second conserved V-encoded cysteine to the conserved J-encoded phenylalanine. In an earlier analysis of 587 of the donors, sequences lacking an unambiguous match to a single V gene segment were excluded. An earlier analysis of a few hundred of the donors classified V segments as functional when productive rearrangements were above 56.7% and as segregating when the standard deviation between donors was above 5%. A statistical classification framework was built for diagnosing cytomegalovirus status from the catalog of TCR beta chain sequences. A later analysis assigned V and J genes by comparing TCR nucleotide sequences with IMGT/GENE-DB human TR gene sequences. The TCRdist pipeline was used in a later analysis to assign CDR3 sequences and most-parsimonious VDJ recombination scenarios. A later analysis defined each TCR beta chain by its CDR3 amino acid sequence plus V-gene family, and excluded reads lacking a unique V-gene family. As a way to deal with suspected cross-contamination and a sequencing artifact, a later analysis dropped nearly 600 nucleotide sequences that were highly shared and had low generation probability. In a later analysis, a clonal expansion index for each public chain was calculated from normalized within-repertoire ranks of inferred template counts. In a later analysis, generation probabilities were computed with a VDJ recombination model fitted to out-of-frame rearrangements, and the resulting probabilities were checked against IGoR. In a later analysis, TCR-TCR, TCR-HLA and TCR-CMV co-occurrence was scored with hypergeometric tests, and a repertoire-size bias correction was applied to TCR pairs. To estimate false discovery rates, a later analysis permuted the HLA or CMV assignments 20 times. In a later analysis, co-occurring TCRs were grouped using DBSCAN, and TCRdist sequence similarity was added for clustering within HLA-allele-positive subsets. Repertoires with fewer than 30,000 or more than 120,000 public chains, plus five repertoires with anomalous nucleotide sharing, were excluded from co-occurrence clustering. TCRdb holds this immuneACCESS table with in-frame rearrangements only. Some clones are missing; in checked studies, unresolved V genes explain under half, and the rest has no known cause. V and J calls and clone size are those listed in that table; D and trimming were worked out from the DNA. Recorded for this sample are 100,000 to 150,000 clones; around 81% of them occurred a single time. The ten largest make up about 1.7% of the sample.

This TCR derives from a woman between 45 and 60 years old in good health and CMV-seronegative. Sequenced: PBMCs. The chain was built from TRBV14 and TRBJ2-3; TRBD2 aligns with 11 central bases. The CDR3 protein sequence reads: CASSQEVLLAGVEDTQYF. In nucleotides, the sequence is TGTGCCAGCAGCCAAGAAGTGTTACTAGCGGGAGTGGAAGATACGCAGTATTTT. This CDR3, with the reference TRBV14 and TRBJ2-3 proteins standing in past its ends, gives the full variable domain EAGVTQFPSHSVIEKGQTVTLRCDPISGHDNLYWYRRVMGKEIKFLLHFVKESKQDESGMPNNRFLAERTGGTYSTLKVQPAELEDSGVYFCASSQEVLLAGVEDTQYFGPGTRLTVL.